The T cell receptor (beta chain) under discussion was sequenced for a study of shared clonotypes between healthy human individuals. Germline V gives CDR1 KGHSH, CDR2 LQKENI. Trimming took off 1 base at V and 3 bases at J, with 7 bases between the two ends. The CDR3 sequence is 13 residues long. TCRdb's copy holds only in-frame clones and misses some; the assay was immunoSEQ multiplex PCR. Here the sample spans more than 900,000 clones, about four fifths being singletons. This sequence was found in a man younger than 30 in good health. Some clones in this sample may be carry-over from other donors' samples. The V and J genes are TRBV18 and TRBJ2-7, with a weak D call TRBD2 (5 bases). Material: memory CD4+ T cells from PBMCs. Subset specified: CD45RA-negative fraction. This CDR3 reads CASSPQGDYEQYF. The CDR3 DNA is TGTGCCAGCTCACCACAGGGAGACTACGAGCAGTACTTC.